This T cell receptor beta chain was captured by sequencing in a study of cytomegalovirus exposure and HLA in healthy donors. About the research overall: From donors who were HLA-typed, an early data release held around 85 million unique TCRs.

Findings of the study overall: Later analysis suggested most CMV-associated TCR beta chains were HLA-restricted.

Use of 60 Vbeta and 13 Jbeta primers characterized the PCR. Clones were sequenced by immunoSEQ multiplex PCR, and TCRdb holds only the in-frame ones, with some missing. This sample has about 93,000 clones; under 90% occur once, and the top ten carry approximately 3.6%. Notes on this clone: Its cognate antigen is unknown.

The CDR3 is 13 amino acids. Germline CDR1 SQVTM, CDR2 ANQGSEA. J lost 4 bases, V lost 7 bases, and 7 bases had no gene match. Sequencing was carried out using PBMCs. This sequence was found in a man aged 45-65 years in good health and CMV-seronegative. This sequence joins TRBV29-1 and TRBJ2-7; 10 positions match TRBD1. The CDR3 loop reads CSGMTGGDYEQYF. CDR3 nucleotide sequence: TGCAGCGGGATGACAGGGGGCGATTACGAGCAGTACTTC.